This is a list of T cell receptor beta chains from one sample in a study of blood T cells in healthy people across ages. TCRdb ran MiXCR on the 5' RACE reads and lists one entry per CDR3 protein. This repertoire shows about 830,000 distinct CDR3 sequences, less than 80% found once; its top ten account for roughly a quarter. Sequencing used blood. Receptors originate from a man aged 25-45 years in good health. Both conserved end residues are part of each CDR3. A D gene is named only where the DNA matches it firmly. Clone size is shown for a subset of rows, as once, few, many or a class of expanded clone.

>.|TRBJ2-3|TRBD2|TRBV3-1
CASSPRGGDTQYF
TGTGCCAGCAGCCCCCGCGGGGGTGATACGCAGTATTTT
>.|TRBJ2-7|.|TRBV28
CASNSGVLPTYEQYF
TGTGCCAGCAACTCAGGAGTTCTCCCGACCTACGAGCAGTACTTC
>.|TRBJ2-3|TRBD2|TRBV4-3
CASSRTSGMTDTQYF
TGCGCCAGCAGCCGGACTAGCGGGATGACAGATACGCAGTATTTT
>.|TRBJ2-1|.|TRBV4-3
CASSQVIPQGDNEQFF
TGCGCCAGCAGCCAAGTAATTCCCCAAGGAGACAATGAGCAGTTCTTC
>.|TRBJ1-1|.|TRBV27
CASSFGGSTEAFF
TGTGCCAGCAGTTTTGGTGGATCCACTGAAGCTTTCTTT
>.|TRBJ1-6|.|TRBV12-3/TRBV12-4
CASSRGRINSPLHF
TGTGCCAGCAGCCGGGGACGGATAAATTCACCCCTCCACTTT
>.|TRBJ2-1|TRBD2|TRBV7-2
CASSITTSGVPNEQFF
TGTGCCAGCAGCATAACCACTAGCGGGGTACCCAATGAGCAGTTCTTC
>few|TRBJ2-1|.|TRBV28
CASSSPGDGNYNEQFF
TGTGCCAGCAGTTCACCTGGGGACGGAAACTACAATGAGCAGTTCTTC
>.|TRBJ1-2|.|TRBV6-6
CASKPGRNYGYTF
TGTGCCAGCAAACCGGGACGGAATTATGGCTACACCTTC
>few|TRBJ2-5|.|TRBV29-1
CSVTRDQETQYF
TGCAGCGTGACCAGAGACCAAGAGACCCAGTACTTC
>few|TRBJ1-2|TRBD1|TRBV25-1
CASSDIGQGFSGYTF
TGTGCCAGCAGTGATATAGGACAGGGGTTCAGTGGCTACACCTTC
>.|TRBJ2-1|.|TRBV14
CASSQMAGIYNEQFF
TGTGCCAGCAGCCAAATGGCGGGGATCTACAATGAGCAGTTCTTC
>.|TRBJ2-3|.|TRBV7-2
CASSLVGDFPDTQYF
TGTGCCAGCAGCTTAGTGGGGGATTTCCCAGATACGCAGTATTTT
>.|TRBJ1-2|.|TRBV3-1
CASSRRGSYGYTF
TGTGCCAGCAGCCGACGGGGATCCTATGGCTACACCTTC
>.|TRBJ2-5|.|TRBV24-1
CATSDVGQQETQYF
TGTGCCACCAGTGATGTAGGCCAGCAAGAGACCCAGTACTTC
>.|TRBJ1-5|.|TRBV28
CASSSTGRSNQPQHF
TGTGCCAGCAGTTCCACAGGCCGAAGCAATCAGCCCCAGCATTTT
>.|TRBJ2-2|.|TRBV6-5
CASRAAASTGELFF
TGTGCCAGCAGGGCGGCAGCGAGCACCGGGGAGCTGTTTTTT
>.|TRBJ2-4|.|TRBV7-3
CASSLMGGQQNIQYF
TGTGCCAGCAGCTTAATGGGGGGACAGCAAAACATTCAGTACTTC
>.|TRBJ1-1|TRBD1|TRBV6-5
CASSYPEDRRWAEAFF
TGTGCCAGCAGTTACCCGGAGGACAGGAGATGGGCTGAAGCTTTCTTT
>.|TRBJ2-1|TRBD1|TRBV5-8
CASSPTGVGNEQFF
TGTGCCAGCAGCCCAACAGGGGTTGGGAATGAGCAGTTCTTC
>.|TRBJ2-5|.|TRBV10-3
CAISPPGATGETQYF
TGTGCCATCAGCCCGCCCGGGGCTACGGGGGAGACCCAGTACTTC
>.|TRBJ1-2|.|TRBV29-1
CSVGDFSYGYTF
TGCAGCGTGGGTGATTTCAGCTATGGCTACACCTTC